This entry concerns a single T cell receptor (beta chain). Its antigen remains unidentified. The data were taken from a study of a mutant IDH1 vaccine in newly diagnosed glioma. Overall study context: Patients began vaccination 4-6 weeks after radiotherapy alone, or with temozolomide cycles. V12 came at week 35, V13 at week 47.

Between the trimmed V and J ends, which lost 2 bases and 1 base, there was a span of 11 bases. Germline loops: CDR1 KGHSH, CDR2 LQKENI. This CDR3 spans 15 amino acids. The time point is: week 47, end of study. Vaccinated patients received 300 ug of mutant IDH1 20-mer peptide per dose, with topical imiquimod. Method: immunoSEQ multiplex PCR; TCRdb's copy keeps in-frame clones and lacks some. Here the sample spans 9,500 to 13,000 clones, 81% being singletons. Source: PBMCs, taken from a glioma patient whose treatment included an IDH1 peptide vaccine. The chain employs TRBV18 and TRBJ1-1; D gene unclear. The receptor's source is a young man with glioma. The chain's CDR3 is CASSPSATENTEAFF. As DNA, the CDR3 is TGTGCCAGCTCACCATCGGCGACGGAGAACACTGAAGCTTTCTTT.